This entry lists 19 T cell receptor beta chains sequenced from one sample in a study of T-cell memory formation after mild COVID-19. TCRdb independently ran MiXCR on the 5' RACE reads; one entry per CDR3 protein. This table holds just under 150,000 distinct CDR3 sequences, approximately 21% found once. Sequenced: PBMCs or a T cell subset sorted from them (not recorded which). All receptors derive from an adult woman who had mild COVID-19 (a few samples of this study predate the infection). Cell type and time point are not known.

The chain is built from TRBV29-1 and TRBJ2-7; 12 nucleotides agree with TRBD1. The germline CDR1 and CDR2 sequences are SQVTM and ANQGSEA. The CDR3 runs 12 residues. V shed 7 bases and J 5 bases; nucleotides not matched to a gene: 3. The CDR3 nucleotides are TGCAGCGCTTGGGACAGGGGGCACGAGCAGTACTTC. Protein: CSAWDRGHEQYF.

V usage is TRBV24-1 and J usage is TRBJ2-1, with 8 bases fitting TRBD1. Germline trimming cut 0 bases from V and 10 bases from J; bases unmatched to any gene: 4. This CDR3 has 14 residues. CDR1 is KGHDR, CDR2 SFDVKD, per germline. DNA of the CDR3: TGTGCCACCAGTGATTTGAGCAGGGGGCTCGAGCAGTTCTTC. It codes for CATSDLSRGLEQFF.

This clonotype has a handful of counts. The V gene is TRBV29-1, the J gene TRBJ2-7, with TRBD1 identical over 7 bases. CDR1 SQVTM and CDR2 ANQGSEA come from the germline V gene. After removal of 7 bases from V and 0 bases from J, the junction contained 6 bases not matched to a gene. The CDR3 length is 13 residues. This CDR3 is CSGRQGSSYEQYF. The DNA for the CDR3 is TGCAGCGGTAGACAGGGCAGCTCCTACGAGCAGTACTTC.

The chain recombines TRBV7-9 with TRBJ1-1; the D gene is possibly TRBD1 (5 bases). CDR3 length equals 14 residues. The V gene's germline CDR1 is SEHNR and CDR2 FQNEAQ (reference sequence). Trimming cost V 1 base and J 7 bases, with 13 bases left between them. CDR3 loop: CASSLGVEGSEAFF. CDR3 DNA sequence: TGTGCCAGCAGCTTAGGGGTGGAGGGGAGTGAAGCTTTCTTT.

The genes are TRBV29-1 and TRBJ1-2; tentative D call: TRBD1 (5 bases). The germline gives CDR1 SQVTM, CDR2 ANQGSEA. V was clipped by 5 bases and J by 6 bases, with 13 bases between them. The CDR3 is made up of 12 amino acids. The CDR3 region is CSVRGDSDGYTF. The CDR3 DNA reads as TGCAGCGTTCGCGGCGACAGTGATGGCTACACCTTC.

The J gene is TRBJ1-2, the V gene TRBV20-1, with 9 bases lining up with TRBD1. V trimming: 6 bases; J trimming: 7 bases; junction bases outside the gene matches: 15. From germline, CDR1 is DFQATT and CDR2 SNEGSKA (reference sequence). The CDR3 has 15 residues. CDR3 bases: TGCAGTGCCACTCCTGGCCGGGACAGGGTTTTTGGCTACACCTTC. Translating gives CSATPGRDRVFGYTF.

J is TRBJ2-3 and V is TRBV3-1, with D unclear. The length of the CDR3 is 13 residues. CDR1 is LGHDT and CDR2 is YNNKEL in the germline V gene (reference sequence). The germline V and J ends were trimmed by 0 bases and 8 bases, with 9 bases remaining between them. The CDR3 sequence: CASSQDLVLTQYF. The CDR3 DNA reads as TGTGCCAGCAGCCAAGATCTGGTGCTTACGCAGTATTTT.

This clonotype was counted between two and nine times. The chain links TRBV18 to TRBJ2-3; no firm D call. The germline V gene has CDR1 KGHSH and CDR2 LQKENI. The length of the CDR3 is 11 residues. V was cut by 3 bases and J by 6 bases, with 4 bases left in between. CDR3 amino acids: CASSPMDTQYF. CDR3 in DNA: TGTGCCAGCTCACCCATGGATACGCAGTATTTT.

This clonotype was recorded a few times. The rearrangement joins TRBV24-1 to TRBJ1-4; 9 positions match TRBD1. In germline, CDR1 is KGHDR, CDR2 SFDVKD. This CDR3 has 15 amino acids. With V trimmed by 3 bases and J by 8 bases, 6 bases remained unmatched. Here the CDR3 reads CATSDPGTGNEKLFF. CDR3 DNA sequence: TGTGCCACCAGTGATCCCGGGACAGGGAACGAAAAACTGTTTTTT.

The rearrangement links TRBV12-3 or TRBV12-4 to TRBJ2-5; a weak D match, TRBD1 (6 bases). The CDR3 runs 12 residues. Trimming stripped 5 bases from V and 5 bases from J, with 9 bases between. CDR3 sequence (DNA): TGTGCCAGCAGTGCAGGGGACGAGACCCAGTACTTC. Protein product: CASSAGDETQYF.

This clonotype was observed once. This rearrangement joins TRBV12-3 or TRBV12-4 to TRBJ1-2, with D unresolved. V gave up 7 bases and J gave up 4 bases, with 13 bases separating them. The CDR3 length is 13 residues. The CDR3 DNA sequence: TGTGCCAGCACCCTCGGCGGATCCTATGGCTACACCTTC. Protein sequence: CASTLGGSYGYTF.

The chain carries TRBV12-3 or TRBV12-4 and TRBJ2-3; maybe TRBD2 (6 bases). Deletions cut 6 bases from V and 4 bases from J, with 14 bases between. This CDR3 comprises 14 residues. This CDR3 reads CASSYSGTSDTQYF. The CDR3 nucleotides read TGTGCCAGCAGCTACTCCGGGACTTCAGATACGCAGTATTTT.

The CDR3 reads CAWSRGPNTEAFF. CDR3 nucleotides: TGTGCCTGGAGCAGGGGCCCGAACACTGAAGCTTTCTTT. The V gene is TRBV30, the J gene TRBJ1-1, with a tentative D call TRBD1 (6 bases). The V gene lost 3 bases and the J gene lost 1 base, with 9 bases spanning the gap. This CDR3 contains 13 residues. The V gene's germline CDR1 is GTSNPN and CDR2 SVGIG (reference sequence). Based on the CDR3 plus reference TRBV30 and TRBJ1-1, the full variable domain is SQTIHQWPATLVQPVGSPLSLECTVEGTSNPNLYWYRQAAGRGLQLLFYSVGIGQISSEVPQNLSASRPQDRQFILSSKKLLLSDSGFYLCAWSRGPNTEAFFGQGTRLTVV.

There are a few counts of this clonotype. The chain uses TRBV7-2 and TRBJ1-1; possibly TRBD1 for D (5 bases). Germline CDR1 SGHTA, CDR2 FQGNSA. V gave up 7 bases and J gave up 7 bases, with 19 bases separating them. The CDR3 is made up of 14 amino acids. The CDR3 loop is CASTPGRGALEAFF. The CDR3 region has the DNA TGTGCCAGCACCCCGGGGCGAGGGGCCCTTGAAGCTTTCTTT. Full variable domain (rest looked up from reference TRBV7-2 and TRBJ1-1): GAGVSQSPSNKVTEKGKDVELRCDPISGHTALYWYRQSLGQGLEFLIYFQGNSAPDKSGLPSDRFSAERTGGSVSTLTIQRTQQEDSAVYLCASTPGRGALEAFFGQGTRLTVV.

This clonotype was recorded at least ten times. V is TRBV5-1 and J is TRBJ2-7, with a tentative D call TRBD1 (5 bases). The CDR3 is made up of 13 amino acids. The V end was cut by 0 bases, the J end by 3 bases, with 7 bases between. Per the germline V gene, CDR1 is SGHRS and CDR2 is YFSETQ. CDR3 amino acids: CASSLGGDYEQYF. The CDR3 DNA follows: TGCGCCAGCAGCTTGGGGGGCGACTACGAGCAGTACTTC.

This clonotype appeared many times. This chain uses TRBV12-3 or TRBV12-4 with TRBJ2-5; 10 positions match TRBD2. The CDR3 is 16 residues long. V shed 3 bases and J 7 bases; nucleotides not matched to a gene: 11. The CDR3 loop is CASSLTSGPGGGTQYF. The CDR3 region has the DNA TGTGCCAGCAGTTTGACTAGCGGGCCCGGCGGTGGGACCCAGTACTTC.

This clonotype was observed a handful of times. The junction differs from germline at one of its ends, possibly a read error. The chain carries TRBV3-1 and TRBJ2-7; 9 bases match TRBD1. The CDR3 is made up of 13 amino acids. Germline CDR1 LGHDT, CDR2 YNNKEL (reference sequence). The CDR3, as DNA: TGCCCGACAGGGGGACCGGATTCCTACGAGCAGTACTTC. It specifies CPTGGPDSYEQYF.

The rearrangement links TRBV11-2 to TRBJ1-1; D gene uncertain. CDR1 is SGHAT and CDR2 is FQNNGV in the germline V gene. CDR3 length: 15 residues. V lost 0 bases and J lost 1, with 9 bases in between. The CDR3 DNA is TGTGCCAGCAGCTTAGATGCGTTCCGGAACACTGAAGCTTTCTTT. It encodes CASSLDAFRNTEAFF.

The chain couples TRBV5-4 to TRBJ2-1; a weak D match, TRBD1 (5 bases). CDR1 SGHNT and CDR2 YYREEE come from the germline V gene (reference sequence). The length of the CDR3 is 15 residues. Trimming took off 4 bases at V and 1 base at J, with 12 bases between the two ends. The chain's CDR3 is CASSMTAISYNEQFF. CDR3 nucleotide sequence: TGTGCCAGCAGCATGACAGCGATTTCCTACAATGAGCAGTTCTTC.